This passage covers 14 T cell receptor beta chains from one sample sequenced in a study of PD-1 blockade in classical Hodgkin lymphoma. The protocol was immunoSEQ multiplex PCR, while the TCRdb copy is restricted to in-frame clones and leaves out a portion. The repertoire has some 84,000 clones, 92% of them found once; the top ten carry approximately 2.4%. All trial patients relapsed after autologous stem cell transplantation. The material sequenced was peripheral blood mononuclear cells (PBMCs), taken before the second cycle of nivolumab. Source of these receptors: a human donor with classical Hodgkin lymphoma.

This CDR3 reads CASSVRGGALNYEQYF. CDR3 nucleotides: TGCGCCAGCAGTGTTAGAGGGGGCGCTCTCAACTACGAGCAGTACTTC. The V call is TRBV10-2, the J call TRBJ2-7; 7 bases map to TRBD1. Germline CDR1 is WSHSY and CDR2 is SAAADI. CDR3 length: 16 amino acids. With 4 bases clipped from V and 3 bases from J, the junction kept 12 bases outside the gene matches.

This clone was seen a single time. V and J are TRBV27 and TRBJ2-5; 13 nucleotides match TRBD2. The germline gives CDR1 MNHEY, CDR2 SMNVEV (reference sequence). Trimming took 5 bases from V and 2 from J; bases not matched to a gene: 5. The CDR3 covers 16 residues. CDR3 in amino acids: CASSLGTSGVQETQYF. Here the CDR3 DNA reads TGTGCCAGCAGTCTGGGGACTAGCGGGGTTCAAGAGACCCAGTACTTC.

The V call is TRBV27, the J call TRBJ2-1, with a weak D call TRBD1 (5 bases). The germline V and J ends were trimmed by 3 bases and 9 bases, with 12 bases remaining between them. Per germline, CDR1 MNHEY and CDR2 SMNVEV (reference sequence). This CDR3 spans 13 amino acids. The CDR3 loop reads CASSLVAGPEQFF. CDR3 DNA: TGTGCCAGCAGTTTGGTAGCAGGGCCTGAGCAGTTCTTC.

DNA for the CDR3: TGTGCCAGCAGTTACCAGGGTAACACTGAAGCTTTCTTT. Amino acids: CASSYQGNTEAFF. V and J are TRBV6-5 and TRBJ1-1; D might be TRBD1 (5 bases). Germline assignment: CDR1 MNHEY and CDR2 SVGAGI. Trimming took 2 bases from V and 2 from J, leaving 6 bases between them. This CDR3 has 13 amino acids.

This chain's CDR3 is CAWTLLPGEAFF. In DNA, the CDR3 is TGTGCCTGGACCCTTCTCCCAGGTGAAGCTTTCTTT. V gene TRBV30 combines with J gene TRBJ1-1; D ambiguous. Trimming pared 4 bases from V and 7 bases from J, leaving 13 bases between. There are 12 residues in the CDR3. The germline V gene encodes CDR1 GTSNPN and CDR2 SVGIG (reference sequence).

The chain links TRBV6-1 to TRBJ1-4; 7 nucleotides line up with TRBD1. V was clipped by 5 bases and J by 4 bases; unmatched bases: 4. Germline CDR1 and CDR2: MNHNS and SASEGT. This CDR3 spans 14 amino acids. DNA of the CDR3: TGTGCCAGCAGTAGACAGGGTAGTAATGAAAAACTGTTTTTT. Its translation is CASSRQGSNEKLFF.

V usage is TRBV30 and J usage is TRBJ2-1, with no clear D. The V and J ends lost 3 bases and 9 bases respectively, with 9 bases between them. Germline CDR1 is GTSNPN and CDR2 is SVGIG (reference sequence). CDR3 length: 11 residues. As DNA, the CDR3 is TGTGCCTGGAGGCTCGCTTTTGAGCAGTTCTTC. Amino acid sequence: CAWRLAFEQFF.

Worth noting for this clone: Other DNA sequences of this sample code for an identical CDR3. The chain links TRBV28 to TRBJ2-7; D gene uncertain. CDR1 is MDHEN, CDR2 SYDVKM, per germline. The CDR3 extends over 13 amino acids. Trimming removed 3 bases at V and 0 bases at J, with 6 bases between. As DNA, the CDR3 is TGTGCCAGCAGTTTGGTGACCTCCTACGAGCAGTACTTC. Protein sequence: CASSLVTSYEQYF.

This clone has just a few counts. The gene calls are TRBV7-9 and TRBJ2-2, with 7 bases lining up with TRBD1. J gave up 6 bases and V 7 bases, and 5 bases lay outside the gene matches. Germline loops: CDR1 SEHNR, CDR2 FQNEAQ (reference sequence). The CDR3 contains 13 residues. The CDR3 DNA reads as TGTGCCAGCACCGACAGGGACCCCGGGGAGCTGTTTTTT. It is translated as CASTDRDPGELFF.

This sequence joins TRBV28 and TRBJ1-1, with a weak D call TRBD1 (5 bases). The V and J ends lost 5 bases and 4 bases respectively, with 20 bases between them. The CDR3 is 16 residues long. The germline CDR1 and CDR2 sequences are MDHEN and SYDVKM. The CDR3 here is CASSERRDAGGTEAFF. In nucleotides, the CDR3 is TGTGCCAGCAGTGAACGCAGGGATGCGGGGGGCACTGAAGCTTTCTTT.

Here the CDR3 DNA reads TGCGCCAGCGGGAGGTCTGGGGCCAACGTCCTGACTTTC. Translation: CASGRSGANVLTF. J is TRBJ2-6 and V is TRBV5-1, with a possible D match to TRBD2 (6 bases). V lost 7 bases, J lost 1 base, and 6 bases lay in between. CDR1 is SGHRS, CDR2 YFSETQ, per germline. The CDR3 extends over 13 amino acids. Supplemented by reference TRBV5-1 and TRBJ2-6, the full variable domain reads KAGVTQTPRYLIKTRGQQVTLSCSPISGHRSVSWYQQTPGQGLQFLFEYFSETQRNKGNFPGRFSGRQFSNSRSEMNVSTLELGDSALYLCASGRSGANVLTFGAGSRLTVL.

J is TRBJ1-1 and V is TRBV6-4; no clear D gene. Trimming took 3 bases from V and 5 from J, leaving 13 bases between them. In germline, CDR1 is MRHNA, CDR2 SNTAGT. The CDR3 sequence is 14 residues long. The CDR3 nucleotides read TGTGCCAGCAGTGAGCAGTTTGGTAGGACTGAAGCTTTCTTT. This sequence encodes CASSEQFGRTEAFF.

The gene calls are TRBV5-1 and TRBJ1-4; D uncertain. CDR1 is SGHRS and CDR2 is YFSETQ in the germline V gene. This CDR3 is 14 amino acids long. Between the trimmed V and J ends, which lost 2 bases and 8 bases, there was a span of 13 bases. The CDR3 DNA reads TGCGCCAGCAGCTTACGAGGGCCCGACGAAAAACTGTTTTTT. Protein product: CASSLRGPDEKLFF.

This chain uses TRBV30 with TRBJ2-5; maybe TRBD2 (5 bases). Germline V gives CDR1 GTSNPN, CDR2 SVGIG (reference sequence). This CDR3 has 14 residues. The V end lost 0 bases, the J end lost 5 bases, and 13 bases lay between the germline ends. The DNA of the CDR3 is TGTGCCTGGAGTGTCTTGTGGGAGCGGGAGACCCAGTACTTC. It encodes CAWSVLWERETQYF.